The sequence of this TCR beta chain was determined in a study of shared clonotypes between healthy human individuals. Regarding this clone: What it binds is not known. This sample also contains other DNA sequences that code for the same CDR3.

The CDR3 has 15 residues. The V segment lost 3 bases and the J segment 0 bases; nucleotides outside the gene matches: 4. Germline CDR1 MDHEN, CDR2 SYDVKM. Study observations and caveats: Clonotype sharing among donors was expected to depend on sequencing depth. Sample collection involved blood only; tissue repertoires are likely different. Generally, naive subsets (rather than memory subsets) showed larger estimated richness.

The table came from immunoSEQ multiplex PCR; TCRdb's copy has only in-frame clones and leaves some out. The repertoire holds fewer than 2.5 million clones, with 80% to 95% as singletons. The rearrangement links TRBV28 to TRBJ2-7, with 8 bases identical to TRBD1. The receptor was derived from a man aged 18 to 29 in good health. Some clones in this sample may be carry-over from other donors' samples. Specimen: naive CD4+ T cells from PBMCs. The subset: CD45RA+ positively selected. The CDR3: CASSLSGQGSYEQYF. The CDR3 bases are TGTGCCAGCAGTTTGAGCGGACAGGGCTCCTACGAGCAGTACTTC.